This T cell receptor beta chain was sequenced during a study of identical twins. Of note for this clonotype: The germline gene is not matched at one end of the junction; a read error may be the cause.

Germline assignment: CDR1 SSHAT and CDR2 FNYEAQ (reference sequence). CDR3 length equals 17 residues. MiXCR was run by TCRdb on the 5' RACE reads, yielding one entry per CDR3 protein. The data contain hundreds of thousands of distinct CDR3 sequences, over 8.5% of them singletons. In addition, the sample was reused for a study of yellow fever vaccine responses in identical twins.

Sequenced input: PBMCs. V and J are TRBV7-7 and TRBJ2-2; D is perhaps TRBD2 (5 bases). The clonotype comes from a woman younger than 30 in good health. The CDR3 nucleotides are TGTGCTAGCAGCTTAGACTATGCCTGGGCGAACACCGGGGAGCTGTTTTTT. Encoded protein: CASSLDYAWANTGELFF.